The 18 T cell receptor beta chains listed next were all sequenced from one sample in a study of PD-1 blockade in classical Hodgkin lymphoma. TCRdb's copy holds only in-frame clones and misses some; the assay was immunoSEQ multiplex PCR. There are some 28,000 clones in the sample; 80% to 95% occur only once, and approximately 3.8% lies in the top ten. Noted time point: newly diagnosed, previously untreated cHL patient sample. Sequenced material: peripheral blood mononuclear cells (PBMCs). The receptors stem from a human donor with classical Hodgkin lymphoma.

This sequence joins TRBV28 and TRBJ1-1, with D unclear. Trimming stripped 3 bases from V and 4 bases from J, with 12 bases between. The germline V gene encodes CDR1 MDHEN and CDR2 SYDVKM. CDR3 length: 14 amino acids. The CDR3 loop reads CASSFGGLSTEAFF. CDR3 nucleotides: TGTGCCAGCAGTTTTGGAGGGTTATCCACTGAAGCTTTCTTT.

This clone was seen a handful of times. The rearrangement links TRBV9 to TRBJ1-1; the D is unclear. The V gene's germline CDR1 is SGDLS and CDR2 YYNGEE. The CDR3 runs to 15 residues. Deletions cut 3 bases from V and 3 bases from J, with 15 bases between. This CDR3 reads CASSGPRPKDTEAFF. CDR3 nucleotides: TGTGCCAGCAGCGGTCCCCGGCCGAAAGACACTGAAGCTTTCTTT.

CDR3 amino acids: CSVGRQGSTGELFF. For the CDR3, the DNA is TGCAGCGTTGGTCGGCAGGGATCCACCGGGGAGCTGTTTTTT. The V call is TRBV29-1, the J call TRBJ2-2, with TRBD1 as a possible D gene (5 bases). V gave up 4 bases and J gave up 4 bases, with 13 bases separating them. There are 14 residues in the CDR3. CDR1 SQVTM and CDR2 ANQGSEA come from the germline V gene.

The chain employs TRBV27 and TRBJ1-1; possible D gene TRBD1, 5 bases. Germline V gene data show CDR1 as MNHEY and CDR2 as SMNVEV (reference sequence). The CDR3 consists of 13 residues. Trimming removed 4 bases from V and 5 bases from J, with 11 bases in between. In DNA, the CDR3 is TGTGCCAGCAGTTCAGGGACCGAGACTGAAGCTTTCTTT. Translation gives CASSSGTETEAFF.

The chain links TRBV30 to TRBJ2-1; the match to TRBD1 covers 7 bases. The CDR3 extends over 14 amino acids. V was pared by 2 bases and J by 4 bases, with 5 bases of the junction left unmatched. Germline V gene lookup returns CDR1 GTSNPN and CDR2 SVGIG (reference sequence). The CDR3 spells CAWSRQGEYNEQFF. CDR3 in DNA: TGTGCCTGGAGTCGACAGGGCGAATACAATGAGCAGTTCTTC.

The count of this clone is one. The chain joins TRBV28 to TRBJ1-3; D is undetermined. Deletions cut 3 bases from V and 0 bases from J, with 9 bases between. The CDR3 has 15 amino acids. Germline assignment: CDR1 MDHEN and CDR2 SYDVKM. The chain's CDR3 is CASSFPGDSGNTIYF. CDR3 nucleotide sequence: TGTGCCAGCAGTTTCCCAGGAGACTCTGGAAACACCATATATTTT.

The chain carries TRBV10-3 and TRBJ2-7; tentatively, D is TRBD2 (6 bases). Germline V lookup: CDR1 ENHRY, CDR2 SYGVKD. Trimming shortened V by 7 bases and J by 3 bases, and 10 bases separated the two germline ends. The CDR3 is 12 residues long. The CDR3 DNA reads TGTGCCATCACGTCCGGGAGCTACGAGCAGTACTTC. Amino acids: CAITSGSYEQYF.

The V call is TRBV5-1, the J call TRBJ2-1; the match to TRBD1 covers 8 bases. The CDR3 is 16 residues long. V was pared by 0 bases and J by 3 bases, with 5 bases of the junction left unmatched. Germline CDR1 is SGHRS and CDR2 is YFSETQ. The CDR3 reads CASSLGGTGDYNEQFF. The CDR3 DNA sequence: TGCGCCAGCAGCTTGGGGGGGACAGGAGACTACAATGAGCAGTTCTTC.

The chain recombines TRBV2 with TRBJ2-5; 8 nucleotides agree with TRBD1. The germline V gene has CDR1 SNHLY and CDR2 FYNNEI. This CDR3 is 14 amino acids long. Trimming removed 5 bases from V and 1 base from J; junction bases left unmatched: 3. CDR3 region: CASSNQGAQETQYF. For the CDR3, the DNA is TGTGCCAGCAGTAACCAGGGGGCCCAAGAGACCCAGTACTTC.

This chain uses TRBV2 with TRBJ2-7, with D unresolved. The CDR3 sequence is 12 residues long. V lost 4 bases and J 5 bases, leaving 9 bases between the germline ends. CDR1 and CDR2 from the germline V gene are SNHLY and FYNNEI. CDR3 sequence: CASSAPVDEQYF. The CDR3 nucleotides read TGTGCCAGCAGTGCCCCGGTGGACGAGCAGTACTTC.

This chain joins TRBV9 and TRBJ1-2; D gene uncertain. The CDR3 extends over 16 amino acids. The germline V gene encodes CDR1 SGDLS and CDR2 YYNGEE. Trimming took off 2 bases at V and 1 base at J, with 15 bases between the two ends. CDR3 bases: TGTGCCAGCAGCGTGTCGCCGGCCTTTTATAACTATGGCTACACCTTC. It translates to CASSVSPAFYNYGYTF.

The genes are TRBV19 and TRBJ1-1; D gene ambiguous. Trimming removed 4 bases from V and 3 bases from J, with 9 bases in between. There are 13 residues in the CDR3. Germline V CDR1 and CDR2: LNHDA, SQIVND (reference sequence). This chain's CDR3 is CASSNTEDTEAFF. In DNA, the CDR3 is TGTGCCAGTAGTAATACAGAGGACACTGAAGCTTTCTTT.

The genes are TRBV5-1 and TRBJ1-1; D perhaps matches TRBD1 (5 bases). Germline CDR1 and CDR2: SGHRS and YFSETQ. The CDR3 loop spans 13 amino acids. Trimming removed 3 bases at V and 2 bases at J, with 8 bases between. The CDR3 protein is CASSSQGNTEAFF. The CDR3 bases are TGCGCCAGCAGCTCCCAGGGTAACACTGAAGCTTTCTTT.

This chain connects TRBV4-1 to TRBJ2-7; TRBD1 agrees at 8 bases. Germline V gene data show CDR1 as MGHRA and CDR2 as YSYEKL. The CDR3 length is 15 residues. The J segment lost 5 bases and the V segment lost 4 bases, leaving 10 bases of the junction unmatched. CDR3 protein: CASSLTKGTGNEQYF. The CDR3 nucleotides read TGCGCCAGCAGCCTCACAAAGGGGACAGGAAACGAGCAGTACTTC.

The chain is built from TRBV19 and TRBJ2-1, with D possibly TRBD2 on 5 matching bases. The length of the CDR3 is 14 residues. V dropped 6 bases and J dropped 9 bases, with 18 bases sitting between them. Germline CDR1 is LNHDA and CDR2 is SQIVND (reference sequence). Here the CDR3 reads CASREEESKTEQFF. DNA for the CDR3: TGTGCCAGTAGGGAGGAGGAAAGTAAGACTGAGCAGTTCTTC.

The V gene is TRBV7-7, the J gene TRBJ2-3; TRBD2 aligns across 9 bases. Trimming at V came to 5 bases and at J to 8 bases, leaving 8 bases not matched to a gene. The CDR3 runs 14 residues. CDR1 SSHAT and CDR2 FNYEAQ come from the germline V gene (reference sequence). The CDR3 DNA sequence: TGTGCCAGCAGCCGTATAGCGGGAGTTAGTACGCAGTATTTT. Amino acids: CASSRIAGVSTQYF.

The chain combines TRBV6-1 with TRBJ1-2; D might be TRBD1 (5 bases). The CDR3 consists of 15 residues. Germline loops: CDR1 MNHNS, CDR2 SASEGT. V shed 6 bases and J shed 4 bases, with 18 bases lying between them. The CDR3 region has the DNA TGTGCCAGCAGACCCTCCGAGGGGCAGGGCTATGGCTACACCTTC. Translating gives CASRPSEGQGYGYTF.

CDR3 amino acids: CASSLGIRDEKLFF. The CDR3 DNA is TGTGCCAGCAGCTTAGGGATTAGGGATGAAAAACTGTTTTTT. The V gene is TRBV7-9, the J gene TRBJ1-4; D not resolved. The CDR3 totals 14 residues. V dropped 1 base and J dropped 6 bases, with 9 bases sitting between them. Germline V gene sequence: CDR1 SEHNR, CDR2 FQNEAQ (reference sequence).